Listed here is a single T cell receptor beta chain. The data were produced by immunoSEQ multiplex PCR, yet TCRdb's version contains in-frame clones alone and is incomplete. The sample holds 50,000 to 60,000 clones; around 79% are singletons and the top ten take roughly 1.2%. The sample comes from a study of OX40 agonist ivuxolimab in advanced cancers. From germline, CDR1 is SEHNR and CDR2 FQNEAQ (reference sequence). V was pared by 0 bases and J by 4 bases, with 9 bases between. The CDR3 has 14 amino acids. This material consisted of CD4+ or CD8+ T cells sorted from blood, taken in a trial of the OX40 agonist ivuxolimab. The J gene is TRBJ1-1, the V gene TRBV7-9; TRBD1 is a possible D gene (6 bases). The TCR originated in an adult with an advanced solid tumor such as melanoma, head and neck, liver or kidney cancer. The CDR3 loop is CASSLARGATEAFF. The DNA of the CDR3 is TGTGCCAGCAGCTTAGCGCGGGGGGCCACTGAAGCTTTCTTT.